This T cell receptor (beta chain) was profiled in a study of blood T cell repertoires in COVID-19. The V end lost 5 bases, the J end lost 3 bases, and 5 bases lay between the germline ends. The CDR3 is 11 amino acids. Germline CDR1 MDHEN, CDR2 SYDVKM. Using immunoSEQ multiplex PCR, the repertoire was profiled, and TCRdb retains in-frame clones only, with some absent. Among fewer than 200,000 clones, about 75% were seen once, and the ten largest hold less than 30%. The sequenced sample was peripheral blood. This chain uses TRBV28 with TRBJ2-7, with D unresolved. The sequence derives from a woman in her 70s with acute or convalescent COVID-19. The CDR3 DNA reads TGTGCCAGCAGTCGGTACTACGAGCAGTACTTC. It translates to CASSRYYEQYF.